These 20 T cell receptor beta chains originate from one sample sequenced in a study of blood T cell repertoires in COVID-19. Only in-frame clones appear in the TCRdb table, and some are missing; sequencing was by immunoSEQ multiplex PCR. The repertoire holds roughly 260,000 clones, with about 83% as singletons. Source material: PBMCs or T cells enriched from blood (not recorded which). These receptors all come from a woman aged 40 to 49 who had been exposed to COVID-19.

As regards this clone: This CDR3 is also generated by other DNA sequences in the sample. The rearrangement joins TRBV20-1 to TRBJ2-1; no definite D call. The CDR3 contains 11 residues. V was trimmed by 1 base and J by 7 bases, leaving 5 bases between them. Per germline, CDR1 DFQATT and CDR2 SNEGSKA (reference sequence). The CDR3 bases are TGCAGTGCTAGAGGCGCGAATGAGCAGTTCTTC. It encodes CSARGANEQFF.

Here the CDR3 reads CASSLQDRGWREQYF. As DNA, the CDR3 is TGTGCCAGCAGCCTCCAGGACAGGGGATGGAGAGAGCAGTACTTC. The chain carries TRBV27 and TRBJ2-7; 9 nucleotides match TRBD1. CDR1 and CDR2 (germline): MNHEY, SMNVEV (reference sequence). With 6 bases clipped from V and 7 bases from J, the junction kept 13 bases outside the gene matches. The CDR3 length is 15 residues.

V is TRBV19 and J is TRBJ2-5, with 7 bases that match TRBD1. Looked up from germline, CDR1 is LNHDA and CDR2 is SQIVND (reference sequence). With V trimmed by 5 bases and J by 1 base, 7 bases remained unmatched. The CDR3 is 15 amino acids. The chain's CDR3 is CASSLKRQGQETQYF. The CDR3, as DNA: TGTGCCAGTAGTCTAAAACGACAGGGCCAAGAGACCCAGTACTTC.

The V gene is TRBV9, the J gene TRBJ2-7; TRBD2 might be the D (5 bases). The CDR3 covers 14 residues. V lost 0 bases and J lost 5, with 12 bases in between. The germline gives CDR1 SGDLS, CDR2 YYNGEE. The CDR3 DNA sequence: TGTGCCAGCAGCGTAGAGGGTCCCGGGGACGAGCAGTACTTC. The encoded protein is CASSVEGPGDEQYF. The variable domain in full, with the rest retrieved from reference TRBV9 and TRBJ2-7, is DSGVTQTPKHLITATGQRVTLRCSPRSGDLSVYWYQQSLDQGLQFLIQYYNGEERAKGNILERFSAQQFPDLHSELNLSSLELGDSALYFCASSVEGPGDEQYFGPGTRLTVT.

The chain couples TRBV10-3 to TRBJ1-3, with D maybe TRBD1 (6 bases). The germline V and J ends were trimmed by 6 bases and 0 bases, with 15 bases remaining between them. Germline V gene data show CDR1 as ENHRY and CDR2 as SYGVKD. The CDR3 contains 16 residues. The CDR3 spells CAISPRQESSGNTIYF. CDR3 coding DNA: TGTGCCATCAGCCCCCGACAGGAAAGCTCTGGAAACACCATATATTTT.

The rearrangement uses TRBV4-2 and TRBJ1-1; D possibly corresponds to TRBD1 (6 bases). The CDR3 totals 13 residues. Trimming removed 8 bases from V and 3 bases from J, with 13 bases in between. Germline CDR1 reads LGHNA; CDR2 reads YNFKEQ. Written as DNA, the CDR3 is TGTGCCAGCTCCGCCGAGGGGGACACTGAAGCTTTCTTT. It is translated as CASSAEGDTEAFF.

The V gene is TRBV4-2, the J gene TRBJ1-3; D not certain. The germline V and J ends were trimmed by 1 base and 0 bases, with 13 bases remaining between them. CDR3 size: 17 residues. Germline loops: CDR1 LGHNA, CDR2 YNFKEQ. CDR3 in DNA: TGTGCCAGCAGCCAAGTGTCGTTACAGATCTCTGGAAACACCATATATTTT. Translated, it gives CASSQVSLQISGNTIYF.

V is TRBV2 and J is TRBJ2-7; D possibly corresponds to TRBD1 (7 bases). The V and J ends lost 6 bases and 4 bases respectively, with 19 bases between them. Germline CDR1 SNHLY, CDR2 FYNNEI. CDR3 length: 15 residues. DNA for the CDR3: TGTGCCAGCAGCCGAGCTCAGGGGGGCCGGTACGAGCAGTACTTC. Protein product: CASSRAQGGRYEQYF. Looking up the rest from reference TRBV2 and TRBJ2-7 gives the full variable domain: EPEVTQTPSHQVTQMGQEVILRCVPISNHLYFYWYRQILGQKVEFLVSFYNNEISEKSEIFDDQFSVERPDGSNFTLKIRSTKLEDSAMYFCASSRAQGGRYEQYFGPGTRLTVT.

The V and J genes are TRBV28 and TRBJ1-2; maybe TRBD1 (5 bases). The V end was cut by 4 bases, the J end by 7 bases, with 19 bases between. CDR1 is MDHEN and CDR2 is SYDVKM in the germline V gene. The CDR3 totals 15 residues. The CDR3 spells CASSSAGAGFSGYTF. The CDR3 nucleotides read TGTGCCAGCAGTTCCGCCGGTGCAGGGTTCAGTGGCTACACCTTC.

This chain joins TRBV4-3 and TRBJ2-4; D uncertain. V was clipped by 0 bases and J by 0 bases, with 9 bases between them. Germline-derived CDR1 and CDR2 are LGHNA and YSLEER. The CDR3 is made up of 16 amino acids. Written as DNA, the CDR3 is TGCGCCAGCAGCCAAGATTTAACGGGAGCCAAAAACATTCAGTACTTC. The encoded protein is CASSQDLTGAKNIQYF.

The genes are TRBV30 and TRBJ1-6; D is possibly TRBD1 (5 bases). Germline values: CDR1 GTSNPN, CDR2 SVGIG (reference sequence). With 1 base removed from V and 7 bases from J, the gap between germline ends came to 11 bases. The CDR3 sequence is 14 residues long. The CDR3 sequence: CAWSGRELNSPLHF. CDR3 nucleotide sequence: TGTGCCTGGAGTGGCAGGGAATTGAATTCACCCCTCCACTTT.

The rearrangement joins TRBV9 to TRBJ1-6; perhaps TRBD1 as D (6 bases). The CDR3 spans 16 residues. V dropped 1 base and J dropped 7 bases, with 15 bases sitting between them. Germline CDR1 is SGDLS and CDR2 is YYNGEE. The CDR3: CASSVTGYEENSPLHF. As DNA, the CDR3 is TGTGCCAGCAGCGTAACAGGGTATGAAGAAAATTCACCCCTCCACTTT.

The chain has TRBV9 and TRBJ2-1, with 11 nucleotides matching TRBD2. The trim removed 6 bases at V and 8 bases at J, leaving 10 bases unmatched. CDR1 is SGDLS, CDR2 YYNGEE, per germline. The CDR3 is made up of 15 amino acids. CDR3: CASTSIAGGPYEQFF. The CDR3, as DNA: TGTGCCAGCACCTCAATAGCGGGGGGGCCATATGAGCAGTTCTTC.

This clone was observed once. This chain uses TRBV7-2 with TRBJ2-7; 9 nucleotides align to TRBD2. The germline V gene encodes CDR1 SGHTA and CDR2 FQGNSA. V shed 7 bases, J shed 2 bases, and the junction held 6 bases outside the gene matches. CDR3 length equals 14 residues. Here the CDR3 DNA reads TGTGCCAGCACCGCGGGACTAGCCCCCTACGAGCAGTACTTC. It encodes CASTAGLAPYEQYF.

The V gene is TRBV4-1, the J gene TRBJ1-1; 7 bases map to TRBD1. CDR1 and CDR2 (germline): MGHRA, YSYEKL. Trimming cost V 5 bases and J 1 base; bases outside gene matches: 7. This CDR3 is 15 amino acids long. DNA for the CDR3: TGCGCCAGCAGCTTCCCCGGGACAGCGAACACTGAAGCTTTCTTT. As protein: CASSFPGTANTEAFF.

The chain joins TRBV20-1 to TRBJ1-6, with D perhaps matching TRBD1 (5 bases). The CDR3 consists of 10 residues. Germline V gene data show CDR1 as DFQATT and CDR2 as SNEGSKA (reference sequence). Trimming shortened V by 4 bases and J by 11 bases, and 6 bases separated the two germline ends. CDR3 residues: CSAKGTPLHF. The CDR3 DNA sequence: TGCAGTGCTAAGGGGACACCCCTCCACTTT.

This clone showed up just once. The chain recombines TRBV28 with TRBJ1-2, with 7 bases identical to TRBD1. Germline CDR1 reads MDHEN; CDR2 reads SYDVKM. With V trimmed by 9 bases and J by 0 bases, 10 bases remained unmatched. The CDR3 loop spans 15 amino acids. The CDR3 loop is CASLTGRSANYGYTF. CDR3 DNA sequence: TGTGCCAGTTTGACAGGGCGATCGGCTAACTATGGCTACACCTTC.

This clone has only a few counts. V and J are TRBV4-3 and TRBJ2-2; D is ambiguous. This CDR3 contains 13 residues. The germline V gene encodes CDR1 LGHNA and CDR2 YSLEER. Trimming shortened V by 4 bases and J by 6 bases, and 9 bases separated the two germline ends. CDR3 nucleotide sequence: TGCGCCAGCAGCCCGGTTACGGCCGGGGAGCTGTTTTTT. As protein: CASSPVTAGELFF.

This clone has just one count. V usage is TRBV28 and J usage is TRBJ1-2; 11 bases align to TRBD1. Losses at the gene ends were 5 bases for V and 8 bases for J; bases not matched to a gene: 7. The germline gives CDR1 MDHEN, CDR2 SYDVKM. This CDR3 region has 14 residues. CDR3 coding DNA: TGTGCCAGCAGTCCGGGACAGGGGGTCGGGGGCTACACCTTC. This translates into CASSPGQGVGGYTF.

V usage is TRBV27 and J usage is TRBJ2-7, with 7 positions matching TRBD1. With 4 bases clipped from V and 6 bases from J, the junction kept 9 bases outside the gene matches. The CDR3 consists of 14 residues. Germline CDR1 and CDR2: MNHEY and SMNVEV (reference sequence). The DNA of the CDR3 is TGTGCCAGCAGTTCGGGACAGCGTCCGGGCGAGCAGTACTTC. Translating gives CASSSGQRPGEQYF.